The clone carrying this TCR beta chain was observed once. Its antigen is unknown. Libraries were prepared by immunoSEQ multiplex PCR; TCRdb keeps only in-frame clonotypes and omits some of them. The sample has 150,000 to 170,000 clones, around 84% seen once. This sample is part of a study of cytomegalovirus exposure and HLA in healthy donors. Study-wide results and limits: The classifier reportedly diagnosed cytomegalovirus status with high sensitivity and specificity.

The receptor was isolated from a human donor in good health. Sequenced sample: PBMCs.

The chain's CDR3 is CASSQETSEYLSSYEQYF. In DNA form, the CDR3 reads TGCGCCAGCAGCCAAGAAACTAGCGAGTACTTGAGCTCCTACGAGCAGTACTTC. The chain is built from TRBV4-1 and TRBJ2-7; TRBD2 aligns across 7 bases. V was pared by 0 bases and J by 0 bases, with 11 bases of the junction left unmatched. CDR1 and CDR2 from the germline V gene are MGHRA and YSYEKL. This CDR3 is 18 amino acids long.